This TCR beta chain stems from a study of blood T cell repertoires in COVID-19. Only in-frame clones appear in the TCRdb table, and some are missing; sequencing was by immunoSEQ multiplex PCR. This table holds about 140,000 clones, around 84% found once. The CDR3 runs to 16 residues. Trimming took off 5 bases at V and 2 bases at J, with 18 bases between the two ends. From germline, CDR1 is SEHNR and CDR2 FQNEAQ (reference sequence). Sequenced material: peripheral blood. V usage is TRBV7-9 and J usage is TRBJ1-2; D is possibly TRBD1 (6 bases). The receptor was derived from an older woman with acute or convalescent COVID-19. As DNA, the CDR3 is TGTGCCAGCAGCCCGGGACAACGACTCCTAAACTATGGCTACACCTTC. Encoded protein: CASSPGQRLLNYGYTF.